Following are 24 T cell receptor beta chains from one sample sequenced in a study of tumor-infiltrating lymphocytes in primary liver carcinoma. Researchers drew blood RNA from unsorted whole blood and extracted germline DNA as well. The template, about 540 ng total RNA, yielded TCR beta cDNA made with a constant-region primer. Library construction for TCR beta comprised three nested multiplex PCR rounds performed with slightly modified ARM-PCR. PCR rounds one and two used TRBV1-TRBV30 forward primers with a C-beta reverse primer for 9 to 10 cycles each. TCRdb called the multiplex PCR reads again in MiXCR, with one record for every CDR3 protein. The table lists about 180,000 distinct CDR3 sequences, roughly three fifths of them singletons, with 72% in the top ten. Sample: peripheral blood. Source of these receptors: a man aged 40-49 years with primary liver carcinoma and hepatitis B virus infection.

This clonotype showed up many times. V usage is TRBV11-2 and J usage is TRBJ2-3, with D unclear. The germline gives CDR1 SGHAT, CDR2 FQNNGV. The length of the CDR3 is 13 residues. V lost 2 bases and J lost 3, with 6 bases in between. The CDR3 is CASSLPQTDTQYF. The CDR3 nucleotides read TGTGCCAGCAGCTTACCCCAGACAGATACGCAGTATTTT.

This clonotype appeared many times. V gene TRBV6-6 combines with J gene TRBJ2-7; D unresolved. CDR1 and CDR2 (germline): MNHNY, SVGAGI (reference sequence). The CDR3 is 13 residues long. Between the trimmed V and J ends, which lost 4 bases and 5 bases, there was a span of 12 bases. CDR3 nucleotide sequence: TGTGCCAGCAGTTCCCTTGGAGAAGACGAGCAGTACTTC. As protein: CASSSLGEDEQYF.

Notes on this clonotype: This CDR3 fails to terminate in the conserved phenylalanine or tryptophan, so it likely reflects a read error. The chain combines TRBV5-5 with TRBJ2-5; D is tentatively TRBD1 or TRBD2 (5 bases each). Germline CDR1 SGHKS, CDR2 YYEKEE (reference sequence). The CDR3 covers 17 residues. Trimming removed 6 bases from V and 5 bases from J, with 26 bases in between. CDR3 sequence reads: CASNVQAHGTTLETQYS. CDR3 nucleotide sequence: TGTGCCAGCAACGTCCAGGCCCATGGGACCACCTTGGAGACCCAGTACTCC.

V and J are TRBV12-3 or TRBV12-4 and TRBJ2-1, with D maybe TRBD2 (5 bases). The CDR3 is made up of 12 amino acids. Deletions cut 6 bases from V and 2 bases from J, with 5 bases between. The CDR3 DNA is TGTGCCAGCAGGACTACCTACAATGAGCAGTTCTTC. The encoded protein is CASRTTYNEQFF.

Comment on this clonotype: Germline and junction disagree at one end, which may indicate a read error. J is TRBJ2-7 and V is TRBV11-2, with D possibly TRBD2 on 5 matching bases. The V gene's germline CDR1 is SGHAT and CDR2 FQNNGV. The CDR3 contains 15 residues. CDR3 DNA: TGTACCAGCAGACCCCTGTGCGGCCTAGCCTACGAGCTGTACTTC. This codes for CTSRPLCGLAYELYF.

This clonotype was seen at least ten times. This rearrangement joins TRBV10-3 to TRBJ2-2; 7 bases map to TRBD1. This CDR3 comprises 15 residues. CDR1 and CDR2 from the germline V gene are ENHRY and SYGVKD. The trim removed 4 bases at V and 0 bases at J, leaving 2 bases unmatched. The DNA of the CDR3 is TGTGCCATCAGTGTGGGGACAGCGAACACCGGGGAGCTGTTTTTT. It specifies CAISVGTANTGELFF.

As regards this clonotype: This clone may be a read error of a much larger clone one base away. The genes are TRBV11-1 and TRBJ1-2; 8 bases map to TRBD1. Germline V lookup: CDR1 SGHAT, CDR2 FQDESV (reference sequence). This CDR3 is built from 14 residues. The CDR3 protein is CASSLGQDNYDYTF. In DNA, the CDR3 is TGTGCCAGCAGCTTGGGACAGGACAACTATGACTACACCTTC.

This clonotype showed up just a few times. The chain combines TRBV6-5 with TRBJ2-5; TRBD1 aligns across 9 bases. Looked up from germline, CDR1 is MNHEY and CDR2 is SVGAGI. Unmatched junction bases numbered 10, after V lost 7 bases and J lost 4 bases. CDR3 length: 15 amino acids. The CDR3 here is CASTDAGTGLETQYF. As DNA, the CDR3 is TGTGCCAGCACCGATGCCGGGACAGGGTTAGAGACCCAGTACTTC.

With respect to this clonotype: A much larger clone is a single base away; this may be a read error. V usage is TRBV29-1 and J usage is TRBJ2-7; D unclear. Germline values: CDR1 SQVTM, CDR2 ANQGSEA. CDR3 length: 14 amino acids. The DNA for the CDR3 is TGCAGCGTTGAGGAATCCACCGGGCCCTACGGGCAGTACTTC. Amino acid sequence: CSVEESTGPYGQYF.

Comments on this clonotype: Mismatch with germline at one junction end may stem from a read error. The chain recombines TRBV4-1 with TRBJ1-5; D gene uncertain. The germline gives CDR1 MGHRA, CDR2 YSYEKL. This CDR3 is 14 amino acids long. The CDR3 here is CASSPRSQNQPQHF. The CDR3 nucleotides read TGCGCCAGTAGCCCTAGGAGCCAAAATCAGCCCCAGCATTTT.

Notes on this clonotype: Since no conserved phenylalanine or tryptophan closes the CDR3, a read error is the likely cause. The chain uses TRBV11-2 and TRBJ2-7, with D possibly called TRBD1 or TRBD2 (5 bases each). The germline CDR1 and CDR2 sequences are SGHAT and FQNNGV. This CDR3 is 15 amino acids long. DNA of the CDR3: TGTGCCAGCAGCCCAAGGGACGACAGCTCCTACGACCAGTACCTC. Translating gives CASSPRDDSSYDQYL.

This clonotype has ten or more counts. At one end the junction does not follow the germline gene, possibly because of a read error. The chain combines TRBV29-1 with TRBJ1-1; the D gene is possibly TRBD1 (6 bases). The CDR3 has 14 residues. The germline gives CDR1 SQVTM, CDR2 ANQGSEA. The CDR3 DNA sequence: TGCAGCGTTGCCGGGCAGGGGACGAACCCTGAAGCTTTCTTT. Residues: CSVAGQGTNPEAFF. The variable domain in full, with the rest retrieved from reference TRBV29-1 and TRBJ1-1, is SAVISQKPSRDICQRGTSLTIQCQVDSQVTMMFWYRQQPGQSLTLIATANQGSEATYESGFVIDKFPISRPNLTFSTLTVSNMSPEDSSIYLCSVAGQGTNPEAFFGQGTRLTVV.

The J gene is TRBJ2-2, the V gene TRBV30, with TRBD1 as a possible D gene (5 bases). The CDR3 loop spans 15 amino acids. In germline, CDR1 is GTSNPN, CDR2 SVGIG (reference sequence). V lost 2 bases and J 3 bases, leaving 13 bases between the germline ends. The CDR3 loop is CAWSPGQLDTGELFF. The DNA of the CDR3 is TGTGCCTGGAGTCCAGGGCAGTTGGACACCGGGGAGCTGTTTTTT.

As for this clonotype: Compared with germline, one end of the junction differs, possibly owing to a read error. The chain employs TRBV29-1 and TRBJ2-5, with D maybe TRBD2 (6 bases). Germline CDR1 reads SQVTM; CDR2 reads ANQGSEA. This CDR3 is built from 12 residues. The CDR3 sequence is CSVAGSQEIQYF. CDR3 sequence (DNA): TGCAGCGTGGCCGGGAGTCAAGAGATCCAGTACTTC.

The chain links TRBV6-1 to TRBJ1-6, with D unresolved. Trimming cost V 4 bases and J 7 bases, with 11 bases left between them. Looked up from germline, CDR1 is MNHNS and CDR2 is SASEGT. The CDR3 has 14 residues. The CDR3 DNA is TGTGCCAGCAGTGCTGAGGTAGTCAATTCACCCCTCCACTTT. Translated: CASSAEVVNSPLHF.

The chain links TRBV10-3 to TRBJ1-5; D is uncertain. Germline values: CDR1 ENHRY, CDR2 SYGVKD. V lost 8 bases and J lost 2, with 13 bases in between. The CDR3 is 14 residues long. Here the CDR3 reads CAIPDWNRNQPQHF. For the CDR3, the DNA is TGTGCCATCCCCGACTGGAATCGCAATCAGCCCCAGCATTTT.

The V call is TRBV4-1, the J call TRBJ2-5, with a tentative D call TRBD2 (5 bases). This CDR3 comprises 16 residues. Per germline, CDR1 MGHRA and CDR2 YSYEKL. V lost 0 bases, J lost 10 bases, and 21 bases lay in between. CDR3 protein: CASSQDEENRRGIQYF. As DNA, the CDR3 is TGCGCCAGCAGCCAAGATGAGGAAAACCGACGAGGGATCCAGTACTTC.

This chain connects TRBV12-3 or TRBV12-4 to TRBJ2-1; TRBD1 matches at 7 bases. This CDR3 is built from 15 residues. With 3 bases clipped from V and 4 bases from J, the junction kept 6 bases outside the gene matches. DNA for the CDR3: TGTGCCAGCAGTTTCCCGGGACAGTCTTACAATGAGCAGTTCTTC. The encoded protein is CASSFPGQSYNEQFF.

This clonotype was counted only a few times. One end of the junction fails to match germline, which may point to a read error. V is TRBV11-2 and J is TRBJ1-5; no reliable D call. CDR3 length: 15 amino acids. CDR1 is SGHAT, CDR2 FQNNGV, per germline. The CDR3 nucleotides read TGTGTCAGCAGCTTAGGCAGCCATAGCAATCAGCCCCAGCATTTT. Its translation is CVSSLGSHSNQPQHF.

As concerns this clonotype: One junction end does not reproduce the germline sequence, and a read error may be involved. In nucleotides, the CDR3 is TGTGTCAGCAGTTCTACGGGACTAGCGGGTGTTCAGGGCTCCTACGAGCAGTACTTC. Translating it yields CVSSSTGLAGVQGSYEQYF. This chain connects TRBV6-5 to TRBJ2-7; TRBD2 aligns across 12 bases. Germline V gene lookup returns CDR1 MNHEY and CDR2 SVGAGI. There are 19 residues in the CDR3.

Concerning this clonotype: Being one base from a much bigger clone, this may be a read error. The chain joins TRBV29-1 to TRBJ2-7; D is undetermined. CDR3 length: 12 amino acids. Trimming took off 8 bases at V and 0 bases at J, with 11 bases between the two ends. Germline CDR1 is SQVTM and CDR2 is ANQGSEA. The CDR3 loop is CSTHTSSYEQYF. The CDR3 nucleotides read TGCAGCACCCATACATCCTCCTACGAGCAGTACTTC.

This chain connects TRBV6-2 or TRBV6-3 to TRBJ2-1, with D hard to call. V was clipped by 2 bases and J by 6 bases, with 8 bases between them. CDR1 and CDR2 (germline): MNHEY, SVGEGT. The CDR3 length is 13 residues. The CDR3 loop is CASSYQLGNEQFF. CDR3 in DNA: TGTGCCAGCAGTTACCAGTTGGGCAATGAGCAGTTCTTC.

With regard to this clonotype: Since no conserved phenylalanine or tryptophan closes the CDR3, a read error is the likely cause. The chain employs TRBV28 and TRBJ2-7; TRBD2 matches 12 bases. CDR1 is MDHEN and CDR2 is SYDVKM in the germline V gene. V lost 6 bases and J lost 4; bases outside the gene matches: 10. There are 16 residues in the CDR3. The CDR3 loop is CASSSPTSGGRYEQYI. CDR3 DNA: TGTGCCAGCAGCTCTCCCACTAGCGGGGGGCGTTACGAGCAGTACATC.

A few counts support this clonotype. The junction shows a germline mismatch at one end, possibly a read error. The chain couples TRBV4-1 to TRBJ2-3, with 7 bases lining up with TRBD2. Germline loops: CDR1 MGHRA, CDR2 YSYEKL. CDR3 length equals 15 residues. CDR3 sequence reads: CASSQESSGTDTQYF. The CDR3 DNA is TGTGCCAGCAGCCAAGAGTCTAGCGGCACAGACACGCAGTATTTT.